This TCR beta chain was observed in a study of cytomegalovirus exposure and HLA in healthy donors. The ends lost 5 bases at V and 1 base at J; junction bases unmatched: 1. The CDR3 totals 15 residues. Germline V gene data show CDR1 as MDHEN and CDR2 as SYDVKM. TCRdb keeps only in-frame clones here, not all; method: immunoSEQ multiplex PCR. The profile shows 300,000 to 450,000 clones, 80% to 90% of them singletons. Sequencing was done on a sample of PBMCs. The V call is TRBV28, the J call TRBJ2-2; 10 bases line up with TRBD2. This TCR was recovered from a woman under 30 in good health and CMV-seronegative. CDR3 amino acids: CASSRLAGNTGELFF. The CDR3 DNA reads as TGTGCCAGCAGTCGACTAGCGGGGAACACCGGGGAGCTGTTTTTT.